These T cell receptor beta chains were read from a single sample in a study of cytomegalovirus exposure and HLA in healthy donors. Using immunoSEQ multiplex PCR, the repertoire was profiled, and TCRdb retains in-frame clones only, with some absent. There are 150,000 to 200,000 clones in the sample; 84% occur only once, and roughly a tenth lies in the top ten. Sequencing was done on a sample of PBMCs. The receptors were sampled from a man under 40 in good health and CMV-seropositive. CDR3s include the opening cysteine and the closing phenylalanine or tryptophan. The order of the fields is V gene, CDR3 length, D gene, clone size, J gene, CDR3 DNA, CDR3 protein. The D gene is left open where the match is weak. Clone size is shown for a subset of rows, as once, few, many or a class of expanded clone.

v_gene: TRBV11-1; len: 15; d_gene: NA; abundance: NA; j_gene: TRBJ1-2; CDR3nt: TGTGCCAGCAGCTCAAGCAGGGGTGGTGGCGATGGCTACACCTTC; CDR3aa: CASSSSRGGGDGYTF
v_gene: TRBV2; len: 18; d_gene: TRBD1; abundance: NA; j_gene: TRBJ2-2; CDR3nt: TGTGCCAGCAGGGATGGGGCAGGGGGCTTGGGTAGGCCCGGGGAGCTGTTTTTT; CDR3aa: CASRDGAGGLGRPGELFF
v_gene: TRBV6-5; len: 13; d_gene: NA; abundance: NA; j_gene: TRBJ2-7; CDR3nt: TGTGCCAGCAGTTACGGGCCCTCCTACGAGCAGTACTTC; CDR3aa: CASSYGPSYEQYF
v_gene: TRBV29-1; len: 12; d_gene: NA; abundance: NA; j_gene: TRBJ2-1; CDR3nt: TGCAGCGTTGATGCCAGTTACAATGAGCAGTTCTTC; CDR3aa: CSVDASYNEQFF
v_gene: TRBV27; len: 14; d_gene: NA; abundance: NA; j_gene: TRBJ1-1; CDR3nt: TGTGCCAGCAGTTTCGAAGGGGGTTATACTGAAGCTTTCTTT; CDR3aa: CASSFEGGYTEAFF
v_gene: TRBV19; len: 14; d_gene: TRBD1; abundance: NA; j_gene: TRBJ2-7; CDR3nt: TGTGCCAGTAGTTTCGCCTACAGGGGGCGCGAGCAGTACTTC; CDR3aa: CASSFAYRGREQYF
v_gene: TRBV11-3; len: 12; d_gene: NA; abundance: NA; j_gene: TRBJ2-7; CDR3nt: TGTGCCAGCAGTAACAGGTCTAAAGAGCAGTACTTC; CDR3aa: CASSNRSKEQYF
v_gene: TRBV19; len: 10; d_gene: NA; abundance: NA; j_gene: TRBJ1-1; CDR3nt: TGTGCCAGTAGGGGGCCTGAAGCTTTCTTT; CDR3aa: CASRGPEAFF
v_gene: TRBV21-1; len: 18; d_gene: NA; abundance: medium-sized; j_gene: TRBJ2-7; CDR3nt: TGTGCCAGCAGTGAAACCCCAGTGGGGCTAGCGGGGGCCTACGAGCAGTACTTC; CDR3aa: CASSETPVGLAGAYEQYF
v_gene: TRBV5-1; len: 17; d_gene: TRBD1; abundance: NA; j_gene: TRBJ1-2; CDR3nt: TGCGCCAGCAGCCCTTCAGGACAGGCCTCCCCTCCCTATGGCTACACCTTC; CDR3aa: CASSPSGQASPPYGYTF
v_gene: TRBV9; len: 18; d_gene: TRBD1; abundance: NA; j_gene: TRBJ1-4; CDR3nt: TGTGCCAGCAGCGCCCGCGGACAGGGGGGTAAAGCTAATGAAAAACTGTTTTTT; CDR3aa: CASSARGQGGKANEKLFF
v_gene: TRBV28; len: 13; d_gene: TRBD2; abundance: once; j_gene: TRBJ2-4; CDR3nt: TGTGCCAGCAGACCCGGGGGGTGGGACATTCAGTACTTC; CDR3aa: CASRPGGWDIQYF
v_gene: TRBV6-5; len: 12; d_gene: NA; abundance: NA; j_gene: TRBJ1-2; CDR3nt: TGTGCCAGCAGTTACTCTTCGGGTGGCTACACCTTC; CDR3aa: CASSYSSGGYTF
v_gene: TRBV6-6; len: 13; d_gene: TRBD1; abundance: NA; j_gene: TRBJ1-1; CDR3nt: TGTGCCGGAAACAGGGGGTTGAACACTGAAGCTTTCTTT; CDR3aa: CAGNRGLNTEAFF
v_gene: TRBV5-1; len: 15; d_gene: TRBD2; abundance: few; j_gene: TRBJ2-7; CDR3nt: TGCGCCAGCAGCTTGGTATTAGCGGGGGCCTACGAGCAGTACTTC; CDR3aa: CASSLVLAGAYEQYF
v_gene: TRBV15; len: 15; d_gene: TRBD1; abundance: NA; j_gene: TRBJ2-1; CDR3nt: TGTGCCACCAGCAGGGGGGACAGGGACTACAATGAGCAGTTCTTC; CDR3aa: CATSRGDRDYNEQFF
v_gene: TRBV28; len: 14; d_gene: TRBD2; abundance: NA; j_gene: TRBJ2-7; CDR3nt: TGTGCCAGCAGTTTACCTAGCGGGCCCTACGAGCAGTACTTC; CDR3aa: CASSLPSGPYEQYF
v_gene: TRBV10-1; len: 14; d_gene: NA; abundance: few; j_gene: TRBJ2-7; CDR3nt: TGCGCCAGCAGTGAGTCGGGGGCAGCCTACGAGCAGTACTTC; CDR3aa: CASSESGAAYEQYF
v_gene: TRBV6-1; len: 14; d_gene: TRBD1; abundance: NA; j_gene: TRBJ1-1; CDR3nt: TGTGCCAGCAGTGAACTGGCGGGGACAGCTGAAGCTTTCTTT; CDR3aa: CASSELAGTAEAFF
v_gene: TRBV18; len: 17; d_gene: TRBD2; abundance: NA; j_gene: TRBJ2-2; CDR3nt: TGTGCCAGCTCTCCACTCCGGACTAGCGGGAGATCCGGGGAGCTGTTTTTT; CDR3aa: CASSPLRTSGRSGELFF
v_gene: TRBV6-1; len: 13; d_gene: TRBD1; abundance: NA; j_gene: TRBJ1-1; CDR3nt: TGTGCCAGCAGTGTACAGGGGGCGGGTGAAGCTTTCTTT; CDR3aa: CASSVQGAGEAFF
v_gene: TRBV19; len: 13; d_gene: NA; abundance: NA; j_gene: TRBJ2-3; CDR3nt: TGTGCCAGTAGTATTGGTCTAGCAGATACGCAGTATTTT; CDR3aa: CASSIGLADTQYF